This T cell receptor beta chain was identified during a study of T cells in placental villitis. General study findings and limits: Villitis of unknown etiology placentae had higher clonality than controls, median around 0.061 versus 0.0062. Bulk tissue sequencing could not separate helper, regulatory or cytotoxic T cells, nor maternal from fetal cells. Each placenta with villitis of unknown etiology had largely its own expanded clones.

This was the immunoSEQ v4 assay. Measured with immunoSEQ multiplex PCR; TCRdb has only the in-frame clones, and not every one. The top ten clones hold approximately 11% of a sample with about 2,000 clones, approximately 86% of them seen once. To note about this clone: The target antigen is unknown.

Material: placental tissue containing maternal and fetal cells. The TCR originated in a human patient with villitis of unknown etiology; the placental T cells may come from both mother and fetus.

The CDR3 protein is CASSQSWGRFSGELFF. In DNA, the CDR3 is TGTGCCAGCAGCCAATCGTGGGGGAGGTTCAGCGGGGAGCTGTTTTTT. The rearrangement links TRBV4-2 to TRBJ2-2, with D possibly being TRBD2 (6 bases). The V gene's germline CDR1 is LGHNA and CDR2 YNFKEQ. This CDR3 has 16 residues. Trimming left V 2 bases short and J 7 bases short, with 17 bases between.